This TCR beta chain was obtained from a study of Graves' ophthalmopathy and Graves' hyperthyroidism. Notes on the study in general: The study's model predicted ophthalmopathy progression at 65% to 71% sensitivity and about 72% specificity.

This clonotype appeared many times. Its antigen is not known. This CDR3 region has 18 residues. Trimming removed 5 bases from V and 0 bases from J; junction bases left unmatched: 11. Germline V lookup: CDR1 SEHNR, CDR2 FQNEAQ (reference sequence). RNA transcripts served as template for amplifying TCR beta CDR3 sequences. Second-round multiplex PCR came after a first-round RT-PCR that employed HTBI primers. In TCRdb, the multiplex PCR reads were re-called with MiXCR into one record per CDR3 protein. The sample consists of about 590,000 distinct CDR3 sequences, 35% to 40% of them appearing once. The sequenced sample consisted of peripheral blood or thyroid tissue (not recorded which). This receptor was obtained from an adult man with Graves' hyperthyroidism. The genes are TRBV7-9 and TRBJ1-5; 9 bases align to TRBD1. The CDR3 nucleotides read TGTGCCAGCAGCGTCGGGACAGGGAGTGGGTATAGCAATCAGCCCCAGCATTTT. Residues: CASSVGTGSGYSNQPQHF.